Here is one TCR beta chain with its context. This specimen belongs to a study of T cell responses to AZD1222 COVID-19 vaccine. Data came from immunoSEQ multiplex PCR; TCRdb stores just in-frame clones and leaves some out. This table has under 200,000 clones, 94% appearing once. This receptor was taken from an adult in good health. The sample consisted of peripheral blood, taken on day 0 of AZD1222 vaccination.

The CDR3 sequence is CASSFGGAGDRNIQYF. The CDR3 nucleotides read TGTGCCAGCAGCTTTGGCGGGGCGGGAGACCGAAACATTCAGTACTTC. The rearrangement joins TRBV5-4 to TRBJ2-4, with 7 bases lining up with TRBD2. Germline CDR1 SGHNT, CDR2 YYREEE (reference sequence). V lost 2 bases, J lost 6 bases, and 11 bases stayed unmatched. This CDR3 comprises 16 residues.